Sequencing of this T cell receptor beta chain was carried out in a study of OX40 agonist ivuxolimab in advanced cancers. About the study: An agonistic anti-OX40 (CD134) antibody, ivuxolimab, was used to treat the patients.

Here immunoSEQ multiplex PCR was the method, and the copy in TCRdb shows in-frame clones only, minus some. The sample contains roughly 76,000 clones, roughly nine tenths of which appear only once. Trimming took 0 bases from V and 5 from J; bases not matched to a gene: 7. Per germline, CDR1 MNHEY and CDR2 SMNVEV (reference sequence). This CDR3 comprises 16 residues. This chain uses TRBV27 with TRBJ2-5, with TRBD2 matching 9 bases. This TCR came from an adult with an advanced solid tumor such as melanoma, head and neck, liver or kidney cancer. The material was CD4+ or CD8+ T cells sorted from blood, obtained in a trial of the OX40 agonist ivuxolimab. The CDR3 region is CASSLSIAGAGETQYF. CDR3 sequence (DNA): TGTGCCAGCAGTTTATCGATAGCGGGGGCGGGGGAGACCCAGTACTTC.